This T cell receptor (beta chain) was recorded in a study of cytomegalovirus exposure and HLA in healthy donors. Points from the study as a whole: The study reported that TCR beta sequences accurately predicted HLA-A and HLA-B alleles in most subjects.

Note on this clone: Its antigen is currently unknown. At the DNA level, this CDR3 is encoded by other sequences in the same sample as well.

The V gene's germline CDR1 is LNHDA and CDR2 SQIVND (reference sequence). The V end lost 3 bases, the J end lost 1 base, and 6 bases lay between the germline ends. The CDR3 spans 14 residues. The PCR made use of 60 Vbeta and 13 Jbeta primers. The assay was immunoSEQ multiplex PCR, and TCRdb's table has in-frame clones only and misses some. This repertoire shows 100,000 to 150,000 clones, 80% found once; its top ten account for 8.5% to 10%. The receptor was derived from a female donor in good health and CMV-seropositive. Sample: PBMCs. The chain carries TRBV19 and TRBJ2-2; D may be TRBD1 (5 bases). The CDR3 loop reads CASSIQGNTGELFF. For the CDR3, the DNA is TGTGCCAGTAGTATTCAGGGGAACACCGGGGAGCTGTTTTTT.